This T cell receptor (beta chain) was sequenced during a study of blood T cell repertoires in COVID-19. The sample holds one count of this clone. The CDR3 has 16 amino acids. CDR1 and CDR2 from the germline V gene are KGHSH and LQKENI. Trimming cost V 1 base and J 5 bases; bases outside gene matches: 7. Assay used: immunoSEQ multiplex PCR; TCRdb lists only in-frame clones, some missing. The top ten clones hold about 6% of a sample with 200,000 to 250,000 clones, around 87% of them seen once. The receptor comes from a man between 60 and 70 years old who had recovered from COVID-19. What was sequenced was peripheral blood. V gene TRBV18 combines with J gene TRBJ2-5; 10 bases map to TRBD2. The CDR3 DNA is TGTGCCAGCTCACCACTGCAGCTAGCGGGAGAGGAGACCCAGTACTTC. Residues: CASSPLQLAGEETQYF.